The 28 T cell receptor beta chains given below trace back to one sample, sequenced in a study of healthy donors' naive CD4 and CD8 T cells. Starting from 500 ng of total RNA, TCR libraries were made with linear amplification. Each CDR3 protein is one row after TCRdb ran MiXCR on the reads. The sample consists of around 200,000 distinct CDR3 sequences, 65% to 75% of them appearing once. Source material: naive CD4+ and CD8+ T cells sorted from blood, pooled from several donors. The receptors were gathered from a pool of human donors in good health; the sample pools cells from several healthy donors.

This rearrangement joins TRBV29-1 to TRBJ1-1; D unresolved. Deletions cut 3 bases from V and 1 base from J, with 15 bases between. Germline CDR1 and CDR2: SQVTM and ANQGSEA. The CDR3 has 15 residues. As DNA, the CDR3 is TGCAGCGTTGATAGAGGTGCCAGCCAGAACACTGAAGCTTTCTTT. Its protein product is CSVDRGASQNTEAFF.

The J gene is TRBJ2-3, the V gene TRBV19; TRBD1 is a possible D gene (6 bases). The V gene's germline CDR1 is LNHDA and CDR2 SQIVND (reference sequence). V was pared by 7 bases and J by 5 bases, with 19 bases between. This CDR3 has 15 residues. The CDR3: CASTKGGAVEDTQYF. CDR3 nucleotides: TGTGCCAGTACCAAAGGGGGAGCGGTTGAAGATACGCAGTATTTT.

The chain has TRBV29-1 and TRBJ1-1, with a weak D call TRBD1 (5 bases). Germline V gene lookup returns CDR1 SQVTM and CDR2 ANQGSEA. The ends were cut back, 3 bases at V and 1 base at J, with 12 bases in the middle. The CDR3 runs 14 residues. The CDR3 DNA follows: TGCAGCGTTGATTTCTACAGGACGAACACTGAAGCTTTCTTT. Its translation is CSVDFYRTNTEAFF.

The chain has TRBV29-1 and TRBJ2-7, with no clear D. The CDR3 runs 12 residues. The germline CDR1 and CDR2 sequences are SQVTM and ANQGSEA. Trimming took 6 bases from V and 3 from J, leaving 12 bases between them. CDR3 sequence (DNA): TGCAGCGTCGAGGAAGGCTTCTACGAGCAGTACTTC. Protein: CSVEEGFYEQYF.

This sequence joins TRBV18 and TRBJ1-1; possibly TRBD1 for D (5 bases). V lost 5 bases and J 4 bases, leaving 14 bases between the germline ends. Germline CDR1 is KGHSH and CDR2 is LQKENI. This CDR3 has 14 amino acids. CDR3 DNA: TGTGCCAGCTCAGCAGGGCAGCAAATCACTGAAGCTTTCTTT. It yields the protein CASSAGQQITEAFF. The entire variable domain, with the rest obtained from reference TRBV18 and TRBJ1-1, is as follows: NAGVMQNPRHLVRRRGQEARLRCSPMKGHSHVYWYRQLPEEGLKFMVYLQKENIIDESGMPKERFSAEFPKEGPSILRIQQVVRGDSAAYFCASSAGQQITEAFFGQGTRLTVV.

The chain combines TRBV29-1 with TRBJ2-3, with D uncertain. This CDR3 has 12 residues. Germline-derived CDR1 and CDR2 are SQVTM and ANQGSEA. The V end was cut by 5 bases, the J end by 0 bases, with 6 bases between. The CDR3 coding sequence is TGCAGCGTTCTTATTAGCACAGATACGCAGTATTTT. It translates to CSVLISTDTQYF.

This clonotype was picked up a small number of times. This chain connects TRBV6-5 to TRBJ1-2; D remains ambiguous. The V and J ends lost 6 bases and 2 bases respectively, with 13 bases between them. The CDR3 runs 14 residues. The germline V gene encodes CDR1 MNHEY and CDR2 SVGAGI. For the CDR3, the DNA is TGTGCCAGCAGGAACTCGGGCCGCAACTATGGCTACACCTTC. Translation gives CASRNSGRNYGYTF.

V usage is TRBV11-2 and J usage is TRBJ2-1, with D possibly TRBD1 on 6 matching bases. The ends were cut back, 0 bases at V and 5 bases at J, with 11 bases in the middle. CDR3 length: 15 residues. The germline gives CDR1 SGHAT, CDR2 FQNNGV. This CDR3 is CASSLDRNRDNEQFF. The CDR3 coding sequence is TGTGCCAGCAGCTTAGATCGGAACAGGGACAATGAGCAGTTCTTC.

This chain joins TRBV29-1 and TRBJ1-2; TRBD1 matches at 8 bases. The trim removed 7 bases at V and 3 bases at J, leaving 7 bases unmatched. The CDR3 spans 13 residues. Germline CDR1 SQVTM, CDR2 ANQGSEA. The CDR3 sequence is CSAGTGHYYGYTF. The CDR3 DNA sequence: TGCAGCGCCGGGACAGGCCATTACTATGGCTACACCTTC.

This clonotype was observed a few times. Here the CDR3 reads CASSLLDSTDTQYF. The CDR3, as DNA: TGCGCCAGCAGCCTATTGGACAGCACAGATACGCAGTATTTT. The chain employs TRBV5-1 and TRBJ2-3, with D unclear. V lost 4 bases, J lost 0 bases, and 9 bases lay in between. The CDR3 extends over 14 amino acids. Per germline, CDR1 SGHRS and CDR2 YFSETQ.

The CDR3 DNA is TGCAGCGTCGACGAAGGGGTGGTGAGAGAAGCTTTCTTT. Its protein product is CSVDEGVVREAFF. V and J are TRBV29-1 and TRBJ1-1; D may be TRBD1 (5 bases). Germline loops: CDR1 SQVTM, CDR2 ANQGSEA. V was trimmed by 6 bases and J by 8 bases, leaving 19 bases between them. The CDR3 is made up of 13 amino acids.

This rearrangement joins TRBV13 to TRBJ2-1, with 11 positions matching TRBD1. Germline V CDR1 and CDR2: PRHDT, FYEKMQ (reference sequence). The CDR3 consists of 16 residues. The junction had 3 bases not matched to a gene; V was cut back by 5 bases and J by 0 bases. DNA for the CDR3: TGTGCCAGCAGCCGGGACAGGGGGAGCTCCTACAATGAGCAGTTCTTC. Translated: CASSRDRGSSYNEQFF.

The CDR3 nucleotides are TGCAGCGCCGGTGACCCCGAAGATACGCAGTATTTT. Protein product: CSAGDPEDTQYF. This chain connects TRBV29-1 to TRBJ2-3, with D unclear. V lost 7 bases to trimming and J lost 5 bases, with 13 bases between them. Germline loops: CDR1 SQVTM, CDR2 ANQGSEA. The CDR3 runs to 12 residues.

This sequence joins TRBV11-1 and TRBJ2-3; D gene uncertain. This CDR3 region has 13 residues. Germline CDR1 and CDR2: SGHAT and FQDESV (reference sequence). Trimming took 5 bases from V and 1 from J, leaving 7 bases between them. The CDR3 protein is CASSTQGTDTQYF. In DNA form, the CDR3 reads TGTGCCAGCAGCACTCAGGGCACAGATACGCAGTATTTT.

V usage is TRBV27 and J usage is TRBJ2-7; D ambiguous. Deletions cut 6 bases from V and 7 bases from J, with 16 bases between. CDR1 is MNHEY and CDR2 is SMNVEV in the germline V gene (reference sequence). This CDR3 spans 13 amino acids. CDR3 region: CASSPTPEREQYF. In nucleotides, the CDR3 is TGTGCCAGCAGCCCGACTCCCGAGAGGGAGCAGTACTTC.

The J gene is TRBJ2-3, the V gene TRBV6-5; weak D call: TRBD1 (6 bases). Germline CDR1 reads MNHEY; CDR2 reads SVGAGI. There are 15 residues in the CDR3. V was trimmed by 1 base and J by 3 bases, leaving 11 bases between them. The CDR3 region has the DNA TGTGCCAGCAGTTACTTGGGGGCTCGGACAGATACGCAGTATTTT. It is translated as CASSYLGARTDTQYF.

The J gene is TRBJ1-1, the V gene TRBV20-1; D might be TRBD1 (5 bases). Germline V CDR1 and CDR2: DFQATT, SNEGSKA (reference sequence). Trimming took off 5 bases at V and 8 bases at J, with 9 bases between the two ends. The CDR3 covers 10 residues. The CDR3 DNA sequence: TGCAGTGCTGAACGACAGGAAGCTTTCTTT. It yields the protein CSAERQEAFF.

V and J are TRBV19 and TRBJ1-1; D not resolved. This CDR3 contains 14 residues. The germline V and J ends were trimmed by 5 bases and 7 bases, with 17 bases remaining between them. Per germline, CDR1 LNHDA and CDR2 SQIVND (reference sequence). This CDR3 is CASSPQVVGIEAFF. The CDR3 DNA reads as TGTGCCAGTAGTCCTCAGGTGGTTGGCATTGAAGCTTTCTTT.

This chain joins TRBV29-1 and TRBJ2-1, with D perhaps TRBD2 (5 bases). The germline gives CDR1 SQVTM, CDR2 ANQGSEA. There are 16 residues in the CDR3. The V and J ends lost 6 bases and 4 bases respectively, with 22 bases between them. The CDR3 reads CSVLRAAAVRYNEQFF. In DNA, the CDR3 is TGCAGCGTCCTAAGAGCGGCAGCAGTACGTTACAATGAGCAGTTCTTC.

The genes are TRBV29-1 and TRBJ2-5; TRBD1 matches 8 bases. The CDR3 is 13 residues long. V trimming: 7 bases; J trimming: 2 bases; junction bases outside the gene matches: 6. The germline CDR1 and CDR2 sequences are SQVTM and ANQGSEA. Written as DNA, the CDR3 is TGCAGCGCTAGACAGGGGTCTCAAGAGACCCAGTACTTC. Translated: CSARQGSQETQYF.

This clonotype has a handful of counts. The chain carries TRBV27 and TRBJ2-7; a weak D match, TRBD1 (6 bases). V was pared by 4 bases and J by 0 bases, with 7 bases between. Germline V lookup: CDR1 MNHEY, CDR2 SMNVEV (reference sequence). The CDR3 covers 13 residues. The CDR3 region has the DNA TGTGCCAGCAGTTGGGGGCCCTCCTACGAGCAGTACTTC. Amino acid sequence: CASSWGPSYEQYF.

The J gene is TRBJ2-3, the V gene TRBV14; perhaps TRBD1 as D (6 bases). The V end was cut by 0 bases, the J end by 6 bases, with 13 bases between. The length of the CDR3 is 15 residues. CDR1 SGHDN and CDR2 FVKESK come from the germline V gene. The CDR3 sequence: CASSQDLSGADTQYF. The CDR3 DNA sequence: TGTGCCAGCAGCCAAGATCTGTCAGGGGCTGATACGCAGTATTTT.

This clonotype was observed a single time. J is TRBJ2-1 and V is TRBV10-2; 12 bases are a match to TRBD2. The CDR3 covers 14 residues. V was pared by 2 bases and J by 9 bases, with 2 bases of the junction left unmatched. The germline gives CDR1 WSHSY, CDR2 SAAADI. The CDR3 protein is CASSETGLAGEQFF. CDR3 bases: TGCGCCAGCAGTGAGACGGGACTAGCGGGTGAGCAGTTCTTC.

The rearrangement joins TRBV18 to TRBJ2-5, with 9 bases that match TRBD1. The CDR3 runs 15 residues. The V and J ends lost 1 base and 2 bases, in that order; junction bases with no gene match: 2. Germline V CDR1 and CDR2: KGHSH, LQKENI. CDR3 loop: CASSPQGQGQETQYF. The CDR3, as DNA: TGTGCCAGCTCACCACAAGGACAGGGGCAAGAGACCCAGTACTTC.

This clonotype was found once. This chain uses TRBV20-1 with TRBJ1-2, with D unclear. CDR1 is DFQATT, CDR2 SNEGSKA, per germline (reference sequence). This CDR3 comprises 14 residues. The CDR3, as DNA: TGCAGGGCTCCAGACGGAAGCTCTAACTATGGCTACACCTTC. Amino acids: CRAPDGSSNYGYTF.

This clonotype occurred a few times. This sequence joins TRBV29-1 and TRBJ2-5; D may be TRBD1 (6 bases). V lost 0 bases and J lost 2, with 10 bases in between. This CDR3 has 14 residues. Germline V gene data show CDR1 as SQVTM and CDR2 as ANQGSEA. CDR3 region: CSVEDRGGQETQYF. The DNA for the CDR3 is TGCAGCGTTGAAGACAGGGGTGGGCAAGAGACCCAGTACTTC.

V usage is TRBV6-5 and J usage is TRBJ1-2; the D is unclear. This CDR3 region has 14 residues. Germline V lookup: CDR1 MNHEY, CDR2 SVGAGI. V lost 6 bases and J lost 1, with 12 bases in between. The CDR3 loop reads CASRSRSVNYGYTF. CDR3 nucleotides: TGTGCCAGCAGGTCAAGATCCGTTAACTATGGCTACACCTTC.

The chain uses TRBV12-5 and TRBJ1-2; 7 bases align to TRBD1. CDR3 length: 15 amino acids. The trim removed 6 bases at V and 4 bases at J, leaving 11 bases unmatched. Germline assignment: CDR1 LGHNT and CDR2 FRNRAP. The CDR3 region has the DNA TGTGCTAGTGGCAGCCCTACGGGACAGCCCTATGGCTACACCTTC. This sequence encodes CASGSPTGQPYGYTF.